Below, 18 T cell receptor beta chains from the same sample are listed, as sequenced in a study of blood T cell repertoires in COVID-19. Assay used: immunoSEQ multiplex PCR; TCRdb lists only in-frame clones, some missing. In the table there are 130,000 to 150,000 clones, roughly 90% of which are singletons. The specimen was peripheral blood. These receptors originate from a man between 50 and 59 years old with active or convalescent COVID-19.

V is TRBV6-6 and J is TRBJ2-2; D may be TRBD1 (5 bases). There are 17 residues in the CDR3. In germline, CDR1 is MNHNY, CDR2 SVGAGI (reference sequence). V gave up 5 bases and J gave up 0 bases, with 16 bases separating them. CDR3 coding DNA: TGTGCCAGCAGTCCGCAATTACTACAGGCGAACACCGGGGAGCTGTTTTTT. This codes for CASSPQLLQANTGELFF.

The chain carries TRBV6-5 and TRBJ1-1; D is perhaps TRBD1 (6 bases). Deletions cut 2 bases from V and 3 bases from J, with 7 bases between. The CDR3 covers 13 residues. From germline, CDR1 is MNHEY and CDR2 SVGAGI. As DNA, the CDR3 is TGTGCCAGCAGTTACGGGGGCTACACTGAAGCTTTCTTT. As protein: CASSYGGYTEAFF.

The chain employs TRBV9 and TRBJ2-2; perhaps TRBD2 as D (6 bases). V was trimmed by 4 bases and J by 6 bases, leaving 13 bases between them. This CDR3 has 14 amino acids. Germline V gene data show CDR1 as SGDLS and CDR2 as YYNGEE. CDR3 residues: CASSRPSGAGELFF. CDR3 nucleotide sequence: TGTGCCAGCAGCCGCCCTTCGGGGGCCGGGGAGCTGTTTTTT.

This chain joins TRBV19 and TRBJ1-6, with a weak D call TRBD1 (5 bases). The CDR3 loop spans 13 amino acids. V lost 7 bases, J lost 10 bases, and 14 bases lay in between. CDR1 LNHDA and CDR2 SQIVND come from the germline V gene (reference sequence). CDR3 loop: CASNARANSPLHF. CDR3 nucleotide sequence: TGTGCCAGTAATGCCAGGGCGAACTCACCCCTCCACTTT.

The chain has TRBV10-3 and TRBJ2-1; a possible D gene is TRBD2 (5 bases). The V gene lost 6 bases and the J gene lost 3 bases, with 12 bases spanning the gap. CDR3 length: 14 residues. Germline loops: CDR1 ENHRY, CDR2 SYGVKD. In nucleotides, the CDR3 is TGTGCCATCAGCGGAGGCGGCTACTACAATGAGCAGTTCTTC. Translation gives CAISGGGYYNEQFF.

The rearrangement links TRBV6-6 to TRBJ2-7, with D tentatively TRBD2 (5 bases). This CDR3 has 14 amino acids. CDR1 MNHNY and CDR2 SVGAGI come from the germline V gene (reference sequence). V dropped 4 bases and J dropped 0 bases, with 10 bases sitting between them. The CDR3 nucleotides read TGTGCCAGCAGTTCCGGTGGGAGCTCCTACGAGCAGTACTTC. Amino acids: CASSSGGSSYEQYF.

Here the CDR3 DNA reads TGTGCCAGCAGCCGAGCGGGACTAGCGGGGGGCTACGAGCAGTACTTC. Translation gives CASSRAGLAGGYEQYF. The chain joins TRBV7-6 to TRBJ2-7; 15 bases are shared with TRBD2. Looked up from germline, CDR1 is SGHVS and CDR2 is FNYEAQ. The CDR3 runs to 16 residues. After removal of 5 bases from V and 3 bases from J, the junction contained 5 bases not matched to a gene.

V is TRBV27 and J is TRBJ2-1; 8 bases align to TRBD2. Germline V gene data show CDR1 as MNHEY and CDR2 as SMNVEV (reference sequence). V shed 4 bases, J shed 7 bases, and the junction held 9 bases outside the gene matches. There are 15 residues in the CDR3. As DNA, the CDR3 is TGTGCCAGCAGTTACTCCGGGACTAGAGTGAATGAGCAGTTCTTC. Its translation is CASSYSGTRVNEQFF.

The rearrangement joins TRBV5-4 to TRBJ2-1; 11 bases fit TRBD1. The CDR3 loop spans 20 amino acids. In germline, CDR1 is SGHNT, CDR2 YYREEE (reference sequence). With V trimmed by 4 bases and J by 0 bases, 15 bases remained unmatched. The CDR3, as DNA: TGTGCCAGCAGCGGAGCGGACAGGGGGCAGCGGGCGCCCTCCTACAATGAGCAGTTCTTC. It specifies CASSGADRGQRAPSYNEQFF.

The CDR3 DNA follows: TGCGCCAGCAGCTTGGGACAGGGACTAGCGGGAGTAGGGGAGCAGTACTTC. It is translated as CASSLGQGLAGVGEQYF. The chain links TRBV5-1 to TRBJ2-7; 14 bases line up with TRBD2. This CDR3 region has 17 residues. Germline V lookup: CDR1 SGHRS, CDR2 YFSETQ. V lost 0 bases to trimming and J lost 7 bases; unmatched junction nucleotides: 9.

V and J are TRBV5-5 and TRBJ2-7; 7 nucleotides align to TRBD1. The CDR3 has 16 amino acids. V trimming: 4 bases; J trimming: 3 bases; junction bases outside the gene matches: 13. Germline loops: CDR1 SGHKS, CDR2 YYEKEE (reference sequence). The CDR3 bases are TGTGCCAGCAGCCCCGGGTCATCGGGACAGTTCTACGAGCAGTACTTC. The encoded protein is CASSPGSSGQFYEQYF.

V usage is TRBV29-1 and J usage is TRBJ2-5; no clear D gene. Germline V gene lookup returns CDR1 SQVTM and CDR2 ANQGSEA. Trimming shortened V by 6 bases and J by 7 bases, and 15 bases separated the two germline ends. This CDR3 region has 12 residues. The CDR3, as DNA: TGCAGCGTCGGCGAGCTAGGAGTGACCCAGTACTTC. Its translation: CSVGELGVTQYF.

This chain uses TRBV30 with TRBJ2-7; D gene uncertain. The CDR3 covers 12 residues. V lost 6 bases and J lost 5, with 14 bases in between. Germline V gives CDR1 GTSNPN, CDR2 SVGIG (reference sequence). CDR3 protein: CACSIQIDEQYF. CDR3 bases: TGTGCCTGTTCAATCCAAATTGACGAGCAGTACTTC. Supplemented by reference TRBV30 and TRBJ2-7, the full variable domain reads SQTIHQWPATLVQPVGSPLSLECTVEGTSNPNLYWYRQAAGRGLQLLFYSVGIGQISSEVPQNLSASRPQDRQFILSSKKLLLSDSGFYLCACSIQIDEQYFGPGTRLTVT.

This clone was counted once. The chain employs TRBV18 and TRBJ1-1, with TRBD1 as a possible D gene (6 bases). The germline gives CDR1 KGHSH, CDR2 LQKENI. With 3 bases removed from V and 3 bases from J, the gap between germline ends came to 11 bases. The CDR3 sequence is 14 residues long. The CDR3: CASSPPGVYTEAFF. The CDR3 DNA reads as TGTGCCAGCTCACCCCCAGGGGTTTACACTGAAGCTTTCTTT.

J is TRBJ2-7 and V is TRBV4-1, with 9 bases matching TRBD1. Trimming took 4 bases from V and 6 from J; bases not matched to a gene: 7. This CDR3 comprises 14 residues. Germline-derived CDR1 and CDR2 are MGHRA and YSYEKL. CDR3 amino acids: CASSRRDRDFEQYF. In DNA form, the CDR3 reads TGCGCCAGCAGCCGTCGGGACAGGGACTTCGAGCAGTACTTC.

The chain is built from TRBV15 and TRBJ2-4; a possible D gene is TRBD1 (6 bases). Germline values: CDR1 LNHNV, CDR2 YYDKDF (reference sequence). Trimming stripped 0 bases from V and 4 bases from J, with 10 bases between. The CDR3 runs to 15 residues. CDR3 in DNA: TGTGCCACCAGCAGAGAGATTGGACAGAAAAACATTCAGTACTTC. Translation gives CATSREIGQKNIQYF. The variable domain in full, with the rest retrieved from reference TRBV15 and TRBJ2-4, is DAMVIQNPRYQVTQFGKPVTLSCSQTLNHNVMYWYQQKSSQAPKLLFHYYDKDFNNEADTPDNFQSRRPNTSFCFLDIRSPGLGDTAMYLCATSREIGQKNIQYFGAGTRLSVL.

The chain is built from TRBV28 and TRBJ1-5, with D maybe TRBD1 (6 bases). Germline CDR1 and CDR2: MDHEN and SYDVKM. V lost 6 bases and J lost 4, with 16 bases in between. The CDR3 is made up of 15 amino acids. The CDR3 sequence: CASSLTGTTNQPQHF. The CDR3 DNA is TGTGCCAGCAGCCTAACCGGGACAACGAATCAGCCCCAGCATTTT.

This clone appeared once. The chain recombines TRBV10-3 with TRBJ1-3, with D possibly matching TRBD1 (5 bases). The CDR3 spans 15 residues. Germline V gives CDR1 ENHRY, CDR2 SYGVKD. The V end lost 3 bases, the J end lost 1 base, and 10 bases lay between the germline ends. Here the CDR3 DNA reads TGTGCCATCAGTGACGGGGGACTTTCTGGAAACACCATATATTTT. Protein product: CAISDGGLSGNTIYF.